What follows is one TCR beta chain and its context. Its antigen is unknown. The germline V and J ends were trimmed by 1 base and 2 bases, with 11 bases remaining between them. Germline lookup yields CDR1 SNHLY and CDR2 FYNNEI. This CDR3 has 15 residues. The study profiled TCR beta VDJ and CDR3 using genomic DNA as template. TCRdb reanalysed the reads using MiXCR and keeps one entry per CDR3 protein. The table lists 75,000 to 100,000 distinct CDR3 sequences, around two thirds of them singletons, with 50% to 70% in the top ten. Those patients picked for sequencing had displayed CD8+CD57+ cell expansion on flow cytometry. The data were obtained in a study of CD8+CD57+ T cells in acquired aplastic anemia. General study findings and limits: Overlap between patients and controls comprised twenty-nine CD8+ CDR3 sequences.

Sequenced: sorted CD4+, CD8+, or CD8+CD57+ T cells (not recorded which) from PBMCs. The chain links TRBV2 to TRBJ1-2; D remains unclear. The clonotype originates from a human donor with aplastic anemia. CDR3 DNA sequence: TGTGCCAGCAGTGAAGGCGGGGTGGGGAACTATGGCTACACCTTC. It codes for CASSEGGVGNYGYTF.